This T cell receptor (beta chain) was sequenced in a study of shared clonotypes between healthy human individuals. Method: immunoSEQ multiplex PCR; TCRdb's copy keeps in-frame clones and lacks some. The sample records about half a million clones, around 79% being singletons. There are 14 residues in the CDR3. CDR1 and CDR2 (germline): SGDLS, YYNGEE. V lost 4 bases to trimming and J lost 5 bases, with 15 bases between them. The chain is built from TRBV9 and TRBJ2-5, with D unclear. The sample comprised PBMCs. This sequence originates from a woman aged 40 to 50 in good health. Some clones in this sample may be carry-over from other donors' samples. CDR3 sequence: CASSPHLVWETQYF. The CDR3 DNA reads TGTGCCAGCAGCCCACACTTGGTCTGGGAGACCCAGTACTTC.